These 3 T cell receptor beta chains came from one sample sequenced in a study of CD8+ T cells in alopecia areata. Extracted from the samples, RNA was reverse transcribed into cDNA to serve as the sequencing template. The protocol was immunoSEQ multiplex PCR, while the TCRdb copy is restricted to in-frame clones and leaves out a portion. The data show over 120,000 clones, roughly 52% seen once. As to treatment: oral pan-JAK inhibitor, 5-10 mg twice daily. The specimen was CD8+ T cells sorted from blood, collected at week 4, from a patient treated with tofacitinib. Receptor source: a human donor with alopecia areata.

Here the CDR3 reads CAWSHTVLQETQYF. CDR3 DNA: TGTGCCTGGAGTCACACAGTGCTCCAAGAGACCCAGTACTTC. The genes are TRBV30 and TRBJ2-5; D gene uncertain. Per the germline V gene, CDR1 is GTSNPN and CDR2 is SVGIG (reference sequence). The CDR3 extends over 14 amino acids. V lost 2 bases, J lost 1 base, and 11 bases lay in between.

The genes are TRBV29-1 and TRBJ1-1; 8 bases agree with TRBD1. Trimming removed 6 bases from V and 1 base from J; junction bases left unmatched: 4. The CDR3 length is 13 residues. CDR1 and CDR2 from the germline V gene are SQVTM and ANQGSEA. CDR3 sequence reads: CSVAGGENTEAFF. The CDR3 DNA sequence: TGCAGCGTGGCAGGGGGCGAGAACACTGAAGCTTTCTTT.

J is TRBJ2-7 and V is TRBV4-3; 10 bases align to TRBD2. The V gene's germline CDR1 is LGHNA and CDR2 YSLEER. The CDR3 has 17 residues. Trimming took 0 bases from V and 4 from J; bases not matched to a gene: 9. CDR3 bases: TGCGCCAGCAGCCAAGATTGGGGGCTAGCGGGAGCATACGAGCAGTACTTC. This translates into CASSQDWGLAGAYEQYF.